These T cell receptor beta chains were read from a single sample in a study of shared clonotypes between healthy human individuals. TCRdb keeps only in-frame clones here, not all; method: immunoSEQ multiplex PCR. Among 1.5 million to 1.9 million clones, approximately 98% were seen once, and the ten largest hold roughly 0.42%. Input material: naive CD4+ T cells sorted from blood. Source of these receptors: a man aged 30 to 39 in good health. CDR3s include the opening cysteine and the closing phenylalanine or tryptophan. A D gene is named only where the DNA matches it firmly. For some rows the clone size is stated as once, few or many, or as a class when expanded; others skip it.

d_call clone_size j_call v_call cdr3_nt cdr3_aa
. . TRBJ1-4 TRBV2 TGTGCCAGCACGGCACACAATGAAAAACTGTTTTTT CASTAHNEKLFF
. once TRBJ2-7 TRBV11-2 TGTGCCAGCAGCCCTAACTGGAACTACGAGCAGTACTTC CASSPNWNYEQYF
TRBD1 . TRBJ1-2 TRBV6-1 TGTGCCAGCAGTGAAAATGGTCGGACAGGGCATGGCTACACCTTC CASSENGRTGHGYTF
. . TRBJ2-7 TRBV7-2 TGTGCCAGCAGCCTCAGGGTCTTATCCTACGAGCAGTACTTC CASSLRVLSYEQYF
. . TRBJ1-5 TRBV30 TGTGCCTGGAGTCTCAGGGGCAATCAGCCCCAGCATTTT CAWSLRGNQPQHF
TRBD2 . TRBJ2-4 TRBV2 TGTGCCAGCAGGCGCGAACACCTAGCGGGAGAAGATATAGCCAAAAACATTCAGTACTTC CASRREHLAGEDIAKNIQYF
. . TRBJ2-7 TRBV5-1 TGCGCCAGCAGCCGGGATAACTCCTACGAGCAGTACTTC CASSRDNSYEQYF
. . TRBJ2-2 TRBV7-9 TGTGCCAGCAGCTTTAACACCGGGGAGCTGTTTTTT CASSFNTGELFF
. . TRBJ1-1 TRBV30 TGTGCCTGGAGTGTAGACGGGATTATCAGGAACACTGAAGCTTTCTTT CAWSVDGIIRNTEAFF
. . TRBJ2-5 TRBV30 TGTGCCTGGAGTGTACTCTCCCCGACGTTGCCCCAAGAGACCCAGTACTTC CAWSVLSPTLPQETQYF
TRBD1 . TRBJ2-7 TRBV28 TGTGCCAGCAGTTTCAGGGGGAGCGAGAACGAGCAGTACTTC CASSFRGSENEQYF
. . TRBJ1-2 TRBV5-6 TGTGCCAGCAGTTTGATTAACTATGGCTACACCTTC CASSLINYGYTF
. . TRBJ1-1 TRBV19 TGTGCCAGTAGCAGGGCCGGAGGCACTGAAGCTTTCTTT CASSRAGGTEAFF
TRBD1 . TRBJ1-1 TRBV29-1 TGCAGCGTAAGGAGGGGGCAGAGGGTCACTGAAGCTTTCTTT CSVRRGQRVTEAFF
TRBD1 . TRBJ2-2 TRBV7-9 TGTGCCAGCAGCTTAGGACAGGGAAAGGCCGGGGAGCTGTTTTTT CASSLGQGKAGELFF
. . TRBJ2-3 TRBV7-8 TGTGCCAGCAGCTTAGCGAGCGGAAGCACAGATACGCAGTATTTT CASSLASGSTDTQYF
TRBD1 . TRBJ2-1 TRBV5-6 TGTGCCAGCGCCACGGACAGGGGGCTTGATGAGCAGTTCTTC CASATDRGLDEQFF
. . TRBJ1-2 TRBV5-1 TGCGCCAGCAGCCGAACCGGGGGCAGAGGAGAAAACTATGGCTACACTTTC CASSRTGGRGENYGYTF
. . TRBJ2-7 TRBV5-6 TGTGCCAGCAGCTTGGTCAGAGCCTACGAGCAGTACTTC CASSLVRAYEQYF
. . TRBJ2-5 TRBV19 TGTGCCAGTAGTATAGGACAGCAAGAGACCCAGTACTTC CASSIGQQETQYF